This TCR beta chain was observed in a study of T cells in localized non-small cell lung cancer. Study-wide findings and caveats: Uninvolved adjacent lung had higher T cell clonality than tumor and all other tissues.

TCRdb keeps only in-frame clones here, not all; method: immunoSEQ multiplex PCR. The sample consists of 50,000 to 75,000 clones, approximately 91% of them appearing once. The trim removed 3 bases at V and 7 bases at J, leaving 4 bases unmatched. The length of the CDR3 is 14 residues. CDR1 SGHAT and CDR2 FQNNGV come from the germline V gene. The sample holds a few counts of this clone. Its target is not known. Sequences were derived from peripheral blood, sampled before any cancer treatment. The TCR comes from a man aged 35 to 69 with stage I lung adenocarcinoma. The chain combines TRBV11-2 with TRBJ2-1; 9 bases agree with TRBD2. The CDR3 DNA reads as TGTGCCAGCAGCTTCTCGCTAGCGGGGAATGAGCAGTTCTTC. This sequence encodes CASSFSLAGNEQFF.